A single sample is the source of the 21 T cell receptor beta chains below, sequenced in a study of T cells in Graves' hyperthyroidism and ophthalmopathy. RNA transcripts yielded amplified TCR beta CDR3 regions. During a first-round RT-PCR of the TCR CDR3, the HTBI primer set was used. TCRdb redid the calling of the multiplex PCR reads with MiXCR, one entry per CDR3 protein. The repertoire has roughly 700,000 distinct CDR3 sequences, about 35% of them found once; the top ten carry around a third. The sequenced sample consisted of blood. The receptors were sampled from a woman aged 40 to 49 with Graves' hyperthyroidism.

The CDR3 here is CASSYWGTGDQPQHF. In DNA form, the CDR3 reads TGTGCCAGCAGTTATTGGGGGACAGGTGATCAGCCCCAGCATTTT. The chain is built from TRBV6-2 or TRBV6-3 and TRBJ1-5; TRBD1 aligns across 8 bases. The V gene's germline CDR1 is MNHEY and CDR2 SVGEGT. The CDR3 covers 15 residues. The junction had 6 bases not matched to a gene; V was cut back by 3 bases and J by 5 bases.

With regard to this clonotype: A junction boundary mismatches the germline segment, possibly from a read error. This CDR3 is CASSQRGFPGELFF. As DNA, the CDR3 is TGTGCCAGCAGCCAAAGGGGGTTCCCCGGTGAGCTGTTTTTT. The chain combines TRBV14 with TRBJ2-2; maybe TRBD1 (6 bases). CDR3 length: 14 amino acids. Germline loops: CDR1 SGHDN, CDR2 FVKESK.

This clonotype was counted many times. The genes are TRBV29-1 and TRBJ1-2; D unresolved. The CDR3 consists of 13 residues. V lost 1 base to trimming and J lost 8 bases, with 14 bases between them. Per the germline V gene, CDR1 is SQVTM and CDR2 is ANQGSEA. CDR3 loop: CSVEVVGLIGYTF. The CDR3 bases are TGCAGCGTTGAAGTTGTCGGGCTAATCGGCTACACCTTC.

About this clonotype itself: The junction departs from the called germline gene at one end, perhaps through a read error. This chain uses TRBV7-2 with TRBJ2-7; 9 bases agree with TRBD1. Germline CDR1 and CDR2: SGHTA and FQGNSA. The CDR3 runs to 13 residues. CDR3 protein: CASSFRAGQGPTF. CDR3 sequence (DNA): TGTGCCAGCAGCTTCAGGGCGGGACAGGGTCCCACCTTC. Drawing the rest from reference TRBV7-2 and TRBJ2-7, the complete variable domain is GAGVSQSPSNKVTEKGKDVELRCDPISGHTALYWYRQSLGQGLEFLIYFQGNSAPDKSGLPSDRFSAERTGGSVSTLTIQRTQQEDSAVYLCASSFRAGQGPTFGPGTRLTVT.

J is TRBJ2-5 and V is TRBV12-3 or TRBV12-4; perhaps TRBD2 as D (5 bases). This CDR3 has 16 amino acids. The ends were cut back, 6 bases at V and 1 base at J, with 18 bases in the middle. CDR3 nucleotide sequence: TGTGCCAGCAGCCCCGAGGGCAGGCTCTCCCAAGAGACCCAGTACTTC. Encoded protein: CASSPEGRLSQETQYF.

J is TRBJ1-1 and V is TRBV25-1; 7 bases map to TRBD1. Germline V gene lookup returns CDR1 MGHDK and CDR2 SYGVNS. The CDR3 totals 13 residues. J lost 3 bases, V lost 9 bases, and 7 bases had no gene match. The CDR3 protein is CASLGGLHTEAFF. The CDR3 bases are TGTGCCAGTCTAGGGGGCTTGCACACTGAAGCTTTCTTT.

Concerning this clonotype itself: A much bigger clone sits one base away, suggesting this may be a read error. V and J are TRBV20-1 and TRBJ2-7; D unclear. Germline loops: CDR1 DFQATT, CDR2 SNEGSKA (reference sequence). Trimming removed 3 bases at V and 7 bases at J, with 10 bases between. The CDR3 consists of 11 residues. The DNA of the CDR3 is TGCAGTGCTAGTGAGGAAAAAGAGCAGTACTTC. This sequence encodes CSASEEKEQYF.

The gene calls are TRBV7-2 and TRBJ1-5; D ambiguous. Germline V gene sequence: CDR1 SGHTA, CDR2 FQGNSA. The CDR3 runs to 14 residues. V lost 4 bases, J lost 0 bases, and 7 bases lay in between. CDR3 sequence (DNA): TGTGCCAGCAGCTCCCTTTATAGCAATCAGCCCCAGCATTTT. Protein sequence: CASSSLYSNQPQHF.

This clonotype was detected ten times or more. V and J are TRBV7-9 and TRBJ2-7; 8 positions match TRBD1. Germline V lookup: CDR1 SEHNR, CDR2 FQNEAQ (reference sequence). V gave up 3 bases and J gave up 6 bases; unmatched junction bases: 4. This CDR3 is 13 amino acids long. Here the CDR3 reads CASSFGQGGEQYF. Written as DNA, the CDR3 is TGTGCCAGCAGCTTTGGACAGGGTGGCGAGCAGTACTTC.

The chain joins TRBV25-1 to TRBJ2-7, with 9 bases that match TRBD2. Unmatched junction bases numbered 9, after V lost 6 bases and J lost 3 bases. The CDR3 has 15 amino acids. CDR1 and CDR2 from the germline V gene are MGHDK and SYGVNS. CDR3 region: CASRDLSGRFYEQYF. CDR3 DNA sequence: TGTGCCAGCAGAGATCTCAGCGGGAGGTTCTACGAGCAGTACTTC.

Ten or more counts support this clonotype. The chain employs TRBV10-1 and TRBJ1-1; possibly TRBD1 for D (5 bases). The CDR3 runs 15 residues. Germline CDR1 and CDR2: WNHNN and SYGVQD (reference sequence). V was trimmed by 3 bases and J by 3 bases, leaving 14 bases between them. As DNA, the CDR3 is TGCGCCAGCAGTGATAGAAGGGGCATGGACACTGAAGCTTTCTTT. Translation: CASSDRRGMDTEAFF.

Ten or more counts support this clonotype. The chain has TRBV12-3 or TRBV12-4 and TRBJ2-5; 9 bases agree with TRBD2. The length of the CDR3 is 14 residues. The V segment lost 6 bases and the J segment 6 bases; nucleotides outside the gene matches: 8. The CDR3, as DNA: TGTGCCAGCAGCCTAGGGACTAGCTGGCAGACCCAGTACTTC. It codes for CASSLGTSWQTQYF.

The chain recombines TRBV29-1 with TRBJ1-1; D gene uncertain. The V gene lost 5 bases and the J gene lost 3 bases, with 13 bases spanning the gap. This CDR3 has 13 residues. Germline V lookup: CDR1 SQVTM, CDR2 ANQGSEA. The CDR3, as DNA: TGCAGCGTTCCTGAGGGTAGGGACACTGAAGCTTTCTTT. This encodes CSVPEGRDTEAFF.

Details on this clonotype: A much larger clonotype is one base distant, so this may be a read error. The CDR3 coding sequence is TGTGCCAGTAGTACGCACCCAGAGACCCAGTACTTC. This codes for CASSTHPETQYF. This chain links TRBV19 with TRBJ2-5; D uncertain. Germline V gene lookup returns CDR1 LNHDA and CDR2 SQIVND (reference sequence). Trimming removed 4 bases at V and 4 bases at J, with 7 bases between. The CDR3 sequence is 12 residues long.

The chain has TRBV29-1 and TRBJ1-1; D is unresolved. Germline values: CDR1 SQVTM, CDR2 ANQGSEA. The CDR3 has 14 amino acids. V shed 6 bases and J shed 0 bases, with 14 bases lying between them. This CDR3 is CSVGWESMNTEAFF. In DNA, the CDR3 is TGCAGCGTCGGGTGGGAAAGTATGAACACTGAAGCTTTCTTT.

With regard to this clonotype: Given the absence of the conserved phenylalanine or tryptophan at the CDR3 end, a read error is likely. This chain connects TRBV6-5 to TRBJ1-6; D perhaps matches TRBD1 (5 bases). Trimming left V 2 bases short and J 6 bases short, with 14 bases between. The CDR3 totals 16 residues. Germline values: CDR1 MNHEY, CDR2 SVGAGI. The CDR3: CASSYEGARSNSPLHS. The CDR3 DNA is TGTGCCAGCAGTTACGAAGGGGCGCGGAGTAATTCACCCCTCCACTCT.

This clonotype has only a few counts. In DNA, the CDR3 is TGTGCCAGCAGCCGCGGACAGGGGCCCACCTACGAGCAGTACTTC. The encoded protein is CASSRGQGPTYEQYF. This chain joins TRBV7-9 and TRBJ2-7; 9 positions match TRBD1. V dropped 5 bases and J dropped 2; count of bases not matched to a gene: 7. Germline CDR1 and CDR2: SEHNR and FQNEAQ (reference sequence). The CDR3 covers 15 residues.

CDR3 nucleotide sequence: TGTGCCAGCAGCCAAGGGAGCGGAGCGGGAGGCAAGGAGCAGTACTTC. This encodes CASSQGSGAGGKEQYF. The chain joins TRBV7-2 to TRBJ2-7, with 9 positions matching TRBD2. The junction had 15 bases not matched to a gene; V was cut back by 5 bases and J by 7 bases. In germline, CDR1 is SGHTA, CDR2 FQGNSA. CDR3 length equals 16 residues.

The V and J genes are TRBV6-5 and TRBJ1-5, with no clear D. The CDR3 has 13 amino acids. Germline V gene sequence: CDR1 MNHEY, CDR2 SVGAGI. Trimming pared 4 bases from V and 7 bases from J, leaving 11 bases between. CDR3: CASSSRVQQPQHF. CDR3 nucleotide sequence: TGTGCCAGCAGTTCTCGGGTACAGCAGCCCCAGCATTTT.

The V gene is TRBV24-1, the J gene TRBJ2-3; 7 bases line up with TRBD2. The CDR3 loop spans 16 amino acids. Germline CDR1 and CDR2: KGHDR and SFDVKD. V shed 4 bases and J 4 bases; nucleotides not matched to a gene: 10. Here the CDR3 reads CATSDESGGGSDTQYF. CDR3 nucleotide sequence: TGTGCCACCAGTGACGAATCGGGAGGAGGTTCAGATACGCAGTATTTT.

This clonotype appeared a few times. The genes are TRBV24-1 and TRBJ2-3; no definite D call. Germline CDR1 reads KGHDR; CDR2 reads SFDVKD. CDR3 length: 12 amino acids. V was pared by 9 bases and J by 6 bases, with 12 bases between. Written as DNA, the CDR3 is TGTGCCACCTCCTCTCGAAGGGATACGCAGTATTTT. It yields the protein CATSSRRDTQYF.